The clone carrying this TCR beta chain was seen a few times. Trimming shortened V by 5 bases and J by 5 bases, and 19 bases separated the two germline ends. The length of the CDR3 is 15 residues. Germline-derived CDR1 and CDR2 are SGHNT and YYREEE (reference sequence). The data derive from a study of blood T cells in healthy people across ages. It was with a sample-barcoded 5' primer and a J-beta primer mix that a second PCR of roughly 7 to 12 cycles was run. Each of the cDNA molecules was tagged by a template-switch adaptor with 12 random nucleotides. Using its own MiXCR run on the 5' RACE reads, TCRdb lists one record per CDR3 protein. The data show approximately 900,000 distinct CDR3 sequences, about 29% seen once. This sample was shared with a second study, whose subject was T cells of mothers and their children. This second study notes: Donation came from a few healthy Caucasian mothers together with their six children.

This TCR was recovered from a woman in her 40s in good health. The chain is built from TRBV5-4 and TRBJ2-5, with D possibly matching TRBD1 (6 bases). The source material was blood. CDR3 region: CASSFSGASLETQYF. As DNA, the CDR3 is TGTGCCAGCAGTTTCTCAGGGGCTAGCCTGGAGACCCAGTACTTC. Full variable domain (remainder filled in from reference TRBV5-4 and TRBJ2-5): ETGVTQSPTHLIKTRGQQVTLRCSSQSGHNTVSWYQQALGQGPQFIFQYYREEENGRGNFPPRFSGLQFPNYSSELNVNALELDDSALYLCASSFSGASLETQYFGPGTRLLVL.